This T cell receptor (beta chain) was found in a study of OX40 agonist ivuxolimab in advanced cancers. For the study at large: Ivuxolimab, which is an agonistic anti-OX40 (CD134) antibody, was administered to the patients.

Whole-study results and caveats: Expanded peripheral T cell antigen specificity was not determined. Both CD4+ and CD8+ T cell populations in blood had undergone clonal expansion by week 6 at 0.1 to 3.0 mg/kg.

As regards this clone: The antigen is unknown.

CDR3 length: 14 residues. The ends were cut back, 9 bases at V and 0 bases at J, with 12 bases in the middle. The germline V gene has CDR1 SEHNR and CDR2 FQNEAQ (reference sequence). The protocol was immunoSEQ multiplex PCR, while the TCRdb copy is restricted to in-frame clones and leaves out a portion. The sample records over 65,000 clones, about 86% being singletons. The rearrangement joins TRBV7-9 to TRBJ1-3; no definite D call. This material consisted of CD4+ or CD8+ T cells sorted from blood, taken in a trial of the OX40 agonist ivuxolimab. The sequence was collected from an adult with an advanced solid tumor such as melanoma, head and neck, liver or kidney cancer. DNA of the CDR3: TGTGCCAGTAATCGGGCTGTCTCTGGAAACACCATATATTTT. It translates to CASNRAVSGNTIYF.